The 18 T cell receptor beta chains reported below all come from one sample, sequenced in a study of blood T cell repertoires in COVID-19. The table came from immunoSEQ multiplex PCR; TCRdb's copy has only in-frame clones and leaves some out. The table has about 300,000 clones, approximately 91% seen once. Sequencing was performed on peripheral blood. Receptors originate from a man between 18 and 35 years old with active or convalescent COVID-19.

This chain joins TRBV4-1 and TRBJ2-1; D unresolved. The CDR3 runs to 14 residues. Trimming removed 0 bases from V and 4 bases from J, with 7 bases in between. Germline values: CDR1 MGHRA, CDR2 YSYEKL. The CDR3 coding sequence is TGCGCCAGCAGCCAAGAATCAGTTTACAATGAGCAGTTCTTC. It translates to CASSQESVYNEQFF.

The V and J genes are TRBV29-1 and TRBJ2-7; a weak D match, TRBD1 (5 bases). The V end lost 0 bases, the J end lost 0 bases, and 18 bases lay between the germline ends. The CDR3 loop spans 17 amino acids. The germline CDR1 and CDR2 sequences are SQVTM and ANQGSEA. Written as DNA, the CDR3 is TGCAGCGTTGAAGATTGGGTAGGACAACCACTCTCCTACGAGCAGTACTTC. This encodes CSVEDWVGQPLSYEQYF.

V is TRBV20-1 and J is TRBJ2-1, with unresolved D. The CDR3 is made up of 10 amino acids. V shed 5 bases and J shed 6 bases, with 5 bases lying between them. Looked up from germline, CDR1 is DFQATT and CDR2 is SNEGSKA (reference sequence). CDR3 in amino acids: CSALFNEQFF. CDR3 DNA: TGCAGTGCTCTCTTCAATGAGCAGTTCTTC.

A single count supports this clone. The CDR3 is CASSLSGGQNGYTF. CDR3 sequence (DNA): TGTGCCAGCAGTTTATCGGGGGGGCAGAATGGCTACACCTTC. The chain has TRBV27 and TRBJ1-2; D possibly corresponds to TRBD1 (6 bases). The V and J ends lost 0 bases and 6 bases respectively, with 11 bases between them. Germline values: CDR1 MNHEY, CDR2 SMNVEV (reference sequence). This CDR3 has 14 amino acids.

CDR3 amino acids: CASRGGTVNQPQHF. The CDR3 nucleotides are TGTGCCAGCAGAGGGGGGACAGTCAATCAGCCCCAGCATTTT. V and J are TRBV2 and TRBJ1-5; 7 bases line up with TRBD1. The CDR3 totals 14 residues. Germline CDR1 SNHLY, CDR2 FYNNEI. The trim removed 6 bases at V and 3 bases at J, leaving 5 bases unmatched.

This sequence joins TRBV5-6 and TRBJ2-7, with D tentatively TRBD1 (5 bases). CDR1 and CDR2 from the germline V gene are SGHDT and YYEEEE. This CDR3 is 13 amino acids long. Deletions cut 4 bases from V and 0 bases from J, with 8 bases between. In DNA form, the CDR3 reads TGTGCCAGCAGCACAGGTAGCTCCTACGAGCAGTACTTC. Translation: CASSTGSSYEQYF.

The chain links TRBV29-1 to TRBJ1-3; D unclear. Germline CDR1 is SQVTM and CDR2 is ANQGSEA. The CDR3 totals 14 residues. V was shortened by 6 bases and J by 1 base, with 13 bases between the two germline ends. CDR3 bases: TGCAGCGTCGCCGCTGCGGGATCTGGAAACACCATATATTTT. Translating gives CSVAAAGSGNTIYF.

The chain uses TRBV27 and TRBJ1-5; D possibly corresponds to TRBD1 (6 bases). Germline CDR1 MNHEY, CDR2 SMNVEV (reference sequence). This CDR3 region has 14 residues. V was trimmed by 3 bases and J by 3 bases, leaving 9 bases between them. CDR3 in amino acids: CASSFGQFNQPQHF. CDR3 DNA: TGTGCCAGCAGTTTCGGACAGTTCAATCAGCCCCAGCATTTT.

The J gene is TRBJ2-7, the V gene TRBV6-5, with TRBD2 as a possible D gene (5 bases). Trimming removed 6 bases from V and 2 bases from J, with 17 bases in between. Germline-derived CDR1 and CDR2 are MNHEY and SVGAGI. The CDR3 spans 15 residues. CDR3 region: CASSQAGQATYEQYF. In DNA form, the CDR3 reads TGTGCCAGCAGCCAGGCGGGTCAGGCCACCTACGAGCAGTACTTC.

This clone has just one count. The chain couples TRBV9 to TRBJ1-1; D not resolved. The V end lost 2 bases, the J end lost 0 bases, and 5 bases lay between the germline ends. Germline V gene data show CDR1 as SGDLS and CDR2 as YYNGEE. This CDR3 spans 13 amino acids. The DNA of the CDR3 is TGTGCCAGCAGCGTTTACATGAACACTGAAGCTTTCTTT. Translation: CASSVYMNTEAFF.

This clone appeared a single time. The chain carries TRBV10-3 and TRBJ1-2; D is unresolved. Germline V CDR1 and CDR2: ENHRY, SYGVKD. The V end was cut by 4 bases, the J end by 1 base, with 10 bases between. The CDR3 contains 14 residues. CDR3 amino acids: CAISGADGNYGYTF. In DNA, the CDR3 is TGTGCCATCAGTGGAGCGGACGGTAACTATGGCTACACCTTC.

CDR3 nucleotide sequence: TGCAGTGCTAGTGTAGGCGGGACAGGGGTTACCTTC. This codes for CSASVGGTGVTF. The chain joins TRBV20-1 to TRBJ1-2, with TRBD1 identical over 10 bases. CDR1 is DFQATT and CDR2 is SNEGSKA in the germline V gene (reference sequence). The ends lost 3 bases at V and 14 bases at J; junction bases unmatched: 9. The CDR3 is made up of 12 amino acids.

This sequence joins TRBV6-1 and TRBJ1-4; the match to TRBD1 covers 7 bases. CDR3 length: 14 amino acids. CDR1 is MNHNS, CDR2 SASEGT, per germline. The V gene end was trimmed by 1 base and the J gene end by 11 bases; junction bases not matched to a gene: 7. The CDR3 protein is CASSEGGGSLKLFF. The CDR3 region has the DNA TGTGCCAGCAGTGAAGGAGGGGGCAGTTTGAAACTGTTTTTT.

V usage is TRBV6-2 or TRBV6-3 and J usage is TRBJ2-7, with 7 nucleotides matching TRBD1. This CDR3 comprises 14 residues. Trimming cost V 6 bases and J 2 bases; bases outside gene matches: 7. Germline-derived CDR1 and CDR2 are MNHEY and SVGEGT. CDR3: CASSPDRETYEQYF. The CDR3 DNA follows: TGTGCCAGCAGCCCCGACAGGGAAACCTACGAGCAGTACTTC.

The gene calls are TRBV25-1 and TRBJ1-3; TRBD1 aligns across 8 bases. The CDR3 totals 15 residues. Germline-derived CDR1 and CDR2 are MGHDK and SYGVNS. Unmatched junction bases numbered 5, after V lost 5 bases and J lost 2 bases. Here the CDR3 DNA reads TGTGCCAGCAGTAATCAGGGGGCGGCTGGAAACACCATATATTTT. Amino acid sequence: CASSNQGAAGNTIYF.

The V and J genes are TRBV6-1 and TRBJ1-6; D not certain. With 2 bases removed from V and 9 bases from J, the gap between germline ends came to 14 bases. Per germline, CDR1 MNHNS and CDR2 SASEGT. This CDR3 contains 15 residues. CDR3 DNA: TGTGCCAGCAGTGAATTCGGGTCTGCTGGTTCACCCCTCCACTTT. Translating gives CASSEFGSAGSPLHF.

The CDR3: CASSSWTGGYETQYF. The CDR3 DNA is TGCGCCAGCAGCTCCTGGACAGGGGGATATGAGACCCAGTACTTC. V is TRBV5-1 and J is TRBJ2-5; 10 bases are shared with TRBD1. This CDR3 contains 15 residues. CDR1 is SGHRS, CDR2 YFSETQ, per germline. Trimming at V came to 3 bases and at J to 5 bases, leaving 7 bases not matched to a gene.

V and J are TRBV11-3 and TRBJ1-5, with 7 bases aligning to TRBD1. The V gene end was trimmed by 6 bases and the J gene end by 4 bases; junction bases not matched to a gene: 6. Germline V lookup: CDR1 SGHNT, CDR2 YENEEA. The CDR3 loop spans 14 amino acids. The DNA for the CDR3 is TGTGCCAGCAGGCCCGGGACAGATAATCAGCCCCAGCATTTT. This encodes CASRPGTDNQPQHF.